A single sample is the source of the 10 T cell receptor beta chains below, sequenced in a study of cytomegalovirus exposure and HLA in healthy donors. This PCR relied on a set of 60 Vbeta primers and 13 Jbeta primers. TCRdb's copy holds only in-frame clones and misses some; the assay was immunoSEQ multiplex PCR. The table has hundreds of thousands of clones, 82% seen once. The sequenced material came from PBMCs. The receptors shown here come from a man aged 35-49 years in good health and CMV-seropositive.

The rearrangement joins TRBV7-9 to TRBJ2-1; D may be TRBD1 (6 bases). V lost 5 bases and J 0 bases, leaving 14 bases between the germline ends. The CDR3 is 16 residues long. The germline gives CDR1 SEHNR, CDR2 FQNEAQ (reference sequence). The CDR3, as DNA: TGTGCCAGCAGCCTGGGGGCCGCGAGCTCCTACAATGAGCAGTTCTTC. Translation gives CASSLGAASSYNEQFF.

The genes are TRBV19 and TRBJ1-5, with a possible D match to TRBD1 (5 bases). Germline CDR1 reads LNHDA; CDR2 reads SQIVND (reference sequence). V was clipped by 3 bases and J by 0 bases, with 9 bases between them. The CDR3 has 15 amino acids. The CDR3 DNA reads as TGTGCCAGTAGTATGGGGGGGAATAGCAATCAGCCCCAGCATTTT. This encodes CASSMGGNSNQPQHF.

The chain combines TRBV5-1 with TRBJ1-1; 8 positions match TRBD1. Germline lookup yields CDR1 SGHRS and CDR2 YFSETQ. The CDR3 has 16 amino acids. The V and J ends lost 1 base and 1 base, in that order; junction bases with no gene match: 6. CDR3 residues: CASSLMWTGQNTEAFF. The CDR3 nucleotides read TGCGCCAGCAGCTTGATGTGGACAGGGCAGAACACTGAAGCTTTCTTT.

This sequence joins TRBV11-3 and TRBJ2-3; D unresolved. V lost 8 bases, J lost 0 bases, and 6 bases lay in between. The CDR3 is 12 residues long. CDR1 and CDR2 from the germline V gene are SGHNT and YENEEA. CDR3 region: CASGLSTDTQYF. The CDR3 DNA reads as TGTGCCAGCGGCCTTAGCACAGATACGCAGTATTTT.

The V call is TRBV7-9, the J call TRBJ1-1, with D uncertain. V gave up 7 bases and J gave up 2 bases, with 14 bases separating them. Germline values: CDR1 SEHNR, CDR2 FQNEAQ (reference sequence). CDR3 size: 14 residues. The CDR3 DNA reads as TGTGCCAGCATTCCTGTATTGAGTAACACTGAAGCTTTCTTT. This translates into CASIPVLSNTEAFF.

J is TRBJ1-2 and V is TRBV7-8; 10 positions agree with TRBD1. Per the germline V gene, CDR1 is SGHVS and CDR2 is FQNEAQ. The CDR3 has 15 residues. V lost 1 base to trimming and J lost 2 bases; unmatched junction nucleotides: 1. CDR3 sequence: CASSLGTGGNYGYTF. Here the CDR3 DNA reads TGTGCCAGCAGCTTAGGGACAGGGGGAAACTATGGCTACACCTTC.

The J gene is TRBJ1-2, the V gene TRBV6-5, with D tentatively TRBD1 (5 bases). V dropped 2 bases and J dropped 2 bases, with 12 bases sitting between them. There are 15 residues in the CDR3. Germline CDR1 reads MNHEY; CDR2 reads SVGAGI. The CDR3 loop is CASSYVVEGNYGYTF. CDR3 DNA: TGTGCCAGCAGTTACGTGGTGGAGGGGAACTATGGCTACACCTTC.

The chain links TRBV4-1 to TRBJ2-7; 13 bases agree with TRBD2. The J segment lost 7 bases and the V segment lost 1 base, leaving 4 bases of the junction unmatched. In germline, CDR1 is MGHRA, CDR2 YSYEKL. CDR3 length equals 15 residues. CDR3 sequence reads: CASSQGTSGRTEQYV. As DNA, the CDR3 is TGCGCCAGCAGCCAAGGGACTAGCGGGAGAACAGAGCAGTACGTC.

The V gene is TRBV27, the J gene TRBJ1-5, with 7 bases matching TRBD1. V lost 8 bases to trimming and J lost 6 bases; unmatched junction nucleotides: 4. CDR1 MNHEY and CDR2 SMNVEV come from the germline V gene (reference sequence). The CDR3 is 12 amino acids. The CDR3 sequence is CASGKGAQPQHF. CDR3 DNA: TGTGCCAGCGGCAAGGGGGCTCAGCCCCAGCATTTT.

V usage is TRBV5-1 and J usage is TRBJ2-7; 8 bases are shared with TRBD2. V gave up 0 bases and J gave up 2 bases; unmatched junction bases: 7. Germline V gene data show CDR1 as SGHRS and CDR2 as YFSETQ. CDR3 length: 16 residues. The CDR3 coding sequence is TGCGCCAGCAGCTTGGGAGGGGCGGGAGGTCCCTACGAGCAGTACTTC. Translated, it gives CASSLGGAGGPYEQYF.